These 19 T cell receptor beta chains share one sample of origin, sequenced in a study of blood T cell repertoires in COVID-19. Clones were read by immunoSEQ multiplex PCR, and TCRdb kept only the in-frame ones, dropping some. The repertoire holds around 100,000 clones, around 83% seen once, with roughly 1.4% in the top ten. Sequenced material: peripheral blood. The receptors were gathered from a man aged 40-49 years with acute or convalescent COVID-19.

The V call is TRBV7-2, the J call TRBJ2-1; D is uncertain. V was pared by 5 bases and J by 8 bases, with 13 bases between. This CDR3 has 13 amino acids. Germline lookup yields CDR1 SGHTA and CDR2 FQGNSA. The CDR3 DNA reads as TGTGCCAGCAGCACGTCTAGTCGCGATGAGCAGTTCTTC. The encoded protein is CASSTSSRDEQFF.

The chain has TRBV6-5 and TRBJ1-2, with 10 nucleotides matching TRBD1. The CDR3 has 15 residues. V lost 5 bases to trimming and J lost 1 base; unmatched junction nucleotides: 4. Germline values: CDR1 MNHEY, CDR2 SVGAGI. The CDR3 spells CASSPGTGVNYGYTF. DNA of the CDR3: TGTGCCAGCAGTCCCGGGACAGGGGTTAACTATGGCTACACCTTC.

The gene calls are TRBV7-2 and TRBJ2-1; 12 nucleotides line up with TRBD2. CDR1 is SGHTA, CDR2 FQGNSA, per germline. This CDR3 has 18 amino acids. After removal of 5 bases from V and 8 bases from J, the junction contained 16 bases not matched to a gene. The DNA of the CDR3 is TGTGCCAGCAGCCCAACCGCACTAGCGGGGGGCGGGGGGTATGAGCAGTTCTTC. The encoded protein is CASSPTALAGGGGYEQFF.

V is TRBV6-1 and J is TRBJ1-5, with a possible D match to TRBD1 (6 bases). Germline lookup yields CDR1 MNHNS and CDR2 SASEGT. This CDR3 region has 15 residues. Deletions cut 2 bases from V and 8 bases from J, with 16 bases between. The CDR3 protein is CASSELRQGSKPQHF. CDR3 DNA sequence: TGTGCCAGCAGTGAACTAAGGCAGGGGAGTAAGCCCCAGCATTTT.

The chain carries TRBV28 and TRBJ2-3; possibly TRBD1 for D (5 bases). Trimming pared 8 bases from V and 2 bases from J, leaving 11 bases between. CDR3 length equals 13 residues. Germline lookup yields CDR1 MDHEN and CDR2 SYDVKM. CDR3 in amino acids: CASGRVFTDTQYF. CDR3 coding DNA: TGTGCCAGCGGCAGGGTTTTCACAGATACGCAGTATTTT.

This clone was counted once. J is TRBJ2-7 and V is TRBV4-1, with D possibly matching TRBD2 (6 bases). The CDR3 extends over 13 amino acids. V was clipped by 5 bases and J by 2 bases, with 10 bases between them. Germline CDR1 is MGHRA and CDR2 is YSYEKL. The CDR3 spells CASSFGRTYEQYF. Written as DNA, the CDR3 is TGCGCCAGCAGCTTCGGGAGAACCTACGAGCAGTACTTC.

The rearrangement joins TRBV19 to TRBJ2-7, with 9 nucleotides matching TRBD1. This CDR3 comprises 15 residues. Looked up from germline, CDR1 is LNHDA and CDR2 is SQIVND (reference sequence). With 2 bases clipped from V and 3 bases from J, the junction kept 5 bases outside the gene matches. The CDR3 here is CASSINRGLNYEQYF. CDR3 DNA sequence: TGTGCCAGTAGTATAAACAGGGGGCTGAACTACGAGCAGTACTTC.

The chain combines TRBV28 with TRBJ2-7, with a possible D match to TRBD2 (7 bases). Trimming removed 7 bases from V and 3 bases from J, with 19 bases in between. CDR1 is MDHEN, CDR2 SYDVKM, per germline. The CDR3 spans 15 residues. In DNA form, the CDR3 reads TGTGCCAGCACAAGGGGGGGGAGCTTCGTCTACGAGCAGTACTTC. Protein: CASTRGGSFVYEQYF.

The chain carries TRBV12-3 or TRBV12-4 and TRBJ1-1; D perhaps matches TRBD1 (6 bases). The length of the CDR3 is 13 residues. Trimming removed 4 bases at V and 8 bases at J, with 14 bases between. The CDR3 DNA follows: TGTGCCAGCAGTTACGTTGCGGGGGCGGAAGCTTTCTTT. Amino acid sequence: CASSYVAGAEAFF.

The chain links TRBV19 to TRBJ2-3, with 8 bases aligning to TRBD2. The CDR3 has 15 residues. Germline V gene sequence: CDR1 LNHDA, CDR2 SQIVND (reference sequence). J gave up 0 bases and V 3 bases, and 2 bases lay outside the gene matches. The CDR3 loop reads CASSISGVSTDTQYF. The CDR3 DNA sequence: TGTGCCAGTAGTATTAGCGGGGTGAGCACAGATACGCAGTATTTT.

This sequence joins TRBV2 and TRBJ2-5, with 8 positions matching TRBD1. CDR3 length equals 14 residues. V lost 6 bases to trimming and J lost 3 bases; unmatched junction nucleotides: 6. The germline V gene encodes CDR1 SNHLY and CDR2 FYNNEI. CDR3 region: CASSRNRGEETQYF. The DNA for the CDR3 is TGTGCCAGCAGCCGAAACAGGGGGGAAGAGACCCAGTACTTC.

The J gene is TRBJ1-2, the V gene TRBV30; tentative D call: TRBD1 (5 bases). Trimming removed 2 bases from V and 8 bases from J, with 18 bases in between. The CDR3 consists of 14 residues. The V gene's germline CDR1 is GTSNPN and CDR2 SVGIG (reference sequence). CDR3 region: CAWSPDSAGRGYTF. CDR3 in DNA: TGTGCCTGGAGTCCAGACAGCGCCGGTCGGGGCTACACCTTC.

The V and J genes are TRBV15 and TRBJ1-2; D is uncertain. Between the trimmed V and J ends, which lost 0 bases and 5 bases, there was a span of 13 bases. The CDR3 is made up of 15 amino acids. From germline, CDR1 is LNHNV and CDR2 YYDKDF (reference sequence). CDR3 in DNA: TGTGCCACCAGCAGAGATCGGCAGGCCAGATATGGCTACACCTTC. Encoded protein: CATSRDRQARYGYTF.

This chain joins TRBV7-9 and TRBJ2-5; 11 nucleotides line up with TRBD2. The CDR3 covers 16 residues. Trimming took 5 bases from V and 4 from J; bases not matched to a gene: 9. Germline CDR1 and CDR2: SEHNR and FQNEAQ (reference sequence). The CDR3 protein is CASSGSGRAEGETQYF. CDR3 DNA sequence: TGTGCCAGCAGCGGTAGCGGGAGGGCCGAGGGAGAGACCCAGTACTTC.

The chain couples TRBV5-1 to TRBJ2-2; D may be TRBD1 (5 bases). Trimming took off 0 bases at V and 4 bases at J, with 7 bases between the two ends. The CDR3 extends over 14 amino acids. Germline CDR1 and CDR2: SGHRS and YFSETQ. CDR3 bases: TGCGCCAGCAGCTTGGTTGGGGCCACCGGGGAGCTGTTTTTT. Translated: CASSLVGATGELFF.

V is TRBV7-9 and J is TRBJ2-5; TRBD1 aligns across 7 bases. The CDR3 covers 16 residues. Germline CDR1 reads SEHNR; CDR2 reads FQNEAQ (reference sequence). V was pared by 4 bases and J by 5 bases, with 13 bases of the junction left unmatched. The CDR3 region is CASSSKQGLKGETQYF. Written as DNA, the CDR3 is TGTGCCAGCAGCTCGAAACAGGGGCTGAAGGGGGAGACCCAGTACTTC.

V is TRBV5-5 and J is TRBJ1-2; TRBD1 agrees at 7 bases. The V gene end was trimmed by 1 base and the J gene end by 0 bases; junction bases not matched to a gene: 9. Germline loops: CDR1 SGHKS, CDR2 YYEKEE (reference sequence). The CDR3 is 17 amino acids. CDR3 in amino acids: CASSLSRGKAANYGYTF. The CDR3 region has the DNA TGTGCCAGCAGCTTGTCCAGGGGGAAGGCAGCTAACTATGGCTACACCTTC.

The chain is built from TRBV25-1 and TRBJ2-2, with 11 nucleotides matching TRBD1. From germline, CDR1 is MGHDK and CDR2 SYGVNS. The CDR3 runs 17 residues. The junction had 6 bases not matched to a gene; V was cut back by 0 bases and J by 6 bases. In nucleotides, the CDR3 is TGTGCCAGCAGTGAATATTTGGGGACAGGGGGGGCCGGGGAGCTGTTTTTT. Amino acids: CASSEYLGTGGAGELFF.

This clone was seen a few times. The gene calls are TRBV11-2 and TRBJ2-3; 11 bases line up with TRBD2. Germline-derived CDR1 and CDR2 are SGHAT and FQNNGV. CDR3 size: 14 residues. J gave up 1 base and V 6 bases, and 0 bases lay outside the gene matches. CDR3: CASRTSGGTDTQYF. The CDR3 bases are TGTGCCAGCAGGACTAGCGGGGGCACAGATACGCAGTATTTT.